A single sample gave rise to the 7 T cell receptor beta chains below, sequenced in a study of brain T cells in children with intractable seizures. Assay: immunoSEQ multiplex PCR; the TCRdb copy retains only in-frame clones and omits some. The sample has over 7,500 clones, less than 70% seen once. Only cases whose brain tissue showed the highest T cell transcript signatures were sequenced. Here the sequenced sample was resected brain tissue, taken at surgery. These receptor sequences come from a girl aged 2 to 9 with tuberous sclerosis and intractable seizures.

The chain uses TRBV19 and TRBJ1-5; D is possibly TRBD1 (6 bases). The germline V gene has CDR1 LNHDA and CDR2 SQIVND (reference sequence). Trimming took 5 bases from V and 9 from J, leaving 20 bases between them. The CDR3 covers 15 residues. The CDR3 sequence is CASSRLDRTGPPQHF. The DNA of the CDR3 is TGTGCCAGTAGTCGTCTTGACAGGACGGGACCGCCCCAGCATTTT. The complete variable domain, with remaining parts taken from reference TRBV19 and TRBJ1-5, reads DGGITQSPKYLFRKEGQNVTLSCEQNLNHDAMYWYRQDPGQGLRLIYYSQIVNDFQKGDIAEGYSVSREKKESFPLTVTSAQKNPTAFYLCASSRLDRTGPPQHFGDGTRLSIL.

The genes are TRBV24-1 and TRBJ2-2; the match to TRBD1 covers 10 bases. J gave up 2 bases and V 3 bases, and 2 bases lay outside the gene matches. CDR1 KGHDR and CDR2 SFDVKD come from the germline V gene. CDR3 size: 16 residues. For the CDR3, the DNA is TGTGCCACCAGTGATCGGGACAGGGGAAACACCGGGGAGCTGTTTTTT. Its protein is CATSDRDRGNTGELFF.

The J gene is TRBJ2-3, the V gene TRBV5-1; TRBD1 matches at 9 bases. This CDR3 contains 16 residues. After removal of 0 bases from V and 3 bases from J, the junction contained 5 bases not matched to a gene. Germline loops: CDR1 SGHRS, CDR2 YFSETQ. CDR3: CASSLDRGRITDTQYF. CDR3 bases: TGCGCCAGCAGCTTGGACAGGGGGCGGATTACAGATACGCAGTATTTT.

This clone has only a few counts. The CDR3 bases are TGTGCCAGCAGTTTATATAGCCTTGGGGGGAACACTGAAGCTTTCTTT. This sequence encodes CASSLYSLGGNTEAFF. J is TRBJ1-1 and V is TRBV28, with D possibly matching TRBD1 (5 bases). CDR3 length: 16 residues. V lost 1 base and J lost 1, with 13 bases in between. Germline V gene lookup returns CDR1 MDHEN and CDR2 SYDVKM. The whole variable domain, filled in from reference TRBV28 and TRBJ1-1, reads DVKVTQSSRYLVKRTGEKVFLECVQDMDHENMFWYRQDPGLGLRLIYFSYDVKMKEKGDIPEGYSVSREKKERFSLILESASTNQTSMYLCASSLYSLGGNTEAFFGQGTRLTVV.

The V call is TRBV6-5, the J call TRBJ1-4; 9 bases are a match to TRBD1. Germline trimming cut 4 bases from V and 0 bases from J; bases unmatched to any gene: 3. Per germline, CDR1 MNHEY and CDR2 SVGAGI. The CDR3 length is 16 residues. CDR3 protein: CASSLQGATTNEKLFF. CDR3 in DNA: TGTGCCAGCAGTTTACAGGGGGCTACAACTAATGAAAAACTGTTTTTT.

This clone has more than one count but fewer than ten. The chain couples TRBV27 to TRBJ2-1, with TRBD1 as a possible D gene (7 bases). Trimming removed 7 bases at V and 4 bases at J, with 20 bases between. Germline V lookup: CDR1 MNHEY, CDR2 SMNVEV (reference sequence). This CDR3 comprises 16 residues. The CDR3: CASIKKTGAGYNEQFF. Here the CDR3 DNA reads TGTGCCAGCATCAAAAAAACAGGGGCGGGATACAATGAGCAGTTCTTC.

This chain links TRBV7-2 with TRBJ1-2; weak D call: TRBD1 (5 bases). The length of the CDR3 is 14 residues. Looked up from germline, CDR1 is SGHTA and CDR2 is FQGNSA. Trimming cost V 0 bases and J 3 bases, with 8 bases left between them. The CDR3 region is CASSLAPTDYGYTF. CDR3 coding DNA: TGTGCCAGCAGCTTAGCGCCGACAGACTATGGCTACACCTTC.